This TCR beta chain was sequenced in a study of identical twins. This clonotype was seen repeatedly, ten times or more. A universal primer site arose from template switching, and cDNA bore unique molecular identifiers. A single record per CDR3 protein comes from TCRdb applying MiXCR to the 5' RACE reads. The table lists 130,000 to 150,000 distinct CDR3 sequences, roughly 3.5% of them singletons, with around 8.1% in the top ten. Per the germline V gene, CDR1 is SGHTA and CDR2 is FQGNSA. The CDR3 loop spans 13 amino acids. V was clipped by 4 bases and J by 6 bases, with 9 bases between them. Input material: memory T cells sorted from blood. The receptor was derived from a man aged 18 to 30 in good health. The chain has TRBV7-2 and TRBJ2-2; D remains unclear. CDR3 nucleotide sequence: TGTGCCAGCAGCTCCGGAGTGGCCGGGGAGCTGTTTTTT. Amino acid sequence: CASSSGVAGELFF.